This paragraph reports one T cell receptor (beta chain). The record originates from a study of cytomegalovirus exposure and HLA in healthy donors. V trimming: 4 bases; J trimming: 1 base; junction bases outside the gene matches: 3. From germline, CDR1 is LGHNA and CDR2 YNFKEQ. The CDR3 extends over 15 amino acids. Produced via immunoSEQ multiplex PCR; TCRdb's table is partial and in-frame only. The table has roughly 140,000 clones, roughly 89% seen once. This TCR was recovered from a woman aged 18-29 years in good health and CMV-seropositive. Sequencing used PBMCs. The chain couples TRBV4-2 to TRBJ2-5; 10 positions agree with TRBD2. CDR3 region: CASSRRTSGQETQYF. The CDR3 bases are TGTGCCAGCAGCCGCAGGACTAGCGGCCAAGAGACCCAGTACTTC.